The 32 T cell receptor beta chains in this list originate from one sample, sequenced in a study of identical twins' blood T cells. A single record per CDR3 protein comes from TCRdb applying MiXCR to the 5' RACE reads. The sample consists of fewer than 450,000 distinct CDR3 sequences, roughly 31% of them appearing once. Sequencing was performed on PBMCs. The receptor source for this set is a woman aged 18 to 55 in good health.

V gene TRBV2 combines with J gene TRBJ2-1; 7 bases line up with TRBD2. J lost 0 bases, V lost 7 bases, and 9 bases had no gene match. The CDR3 sequence is 16 residues long. The germline V gene encodes CDR1 SNHLY and CDR2 FYNNEI. The CDR3 here is CASNGLRLASYNEQFF. The DNA of the CDR3 is TGTGCCAGCAATGGACTAAGACTAGCCTCCTACAATGAGCAGTTCTTC.

V and J are TRBV18 and TRBJ1-6; D uncertain. The CDR3 is made up of 13 amino acids. Germline loops: CDR1 KGHSH, CDR2 LQKENI. V lost 2 bases and J 8 bases, leaving 7 bases between the germline ends. The CDR3 here is CASSPSKDSPLHF. For the CDR3, the DNA is TGTGCCAGCTCACCATCTAAAGATTCACCCCTCCACTTT. Full variable domain (remainder filled in from reference TRBV18 and TRBJ1-6): NAGVMQNPRHLVRRRGQEARLRCSPMKGHSHVYWYRQLPEEGLKFMVYLQKENIIDESGMPKERFSAEFPKEGPSILRIQQVVRGDSAAYFCASSPSKDSPLHFGNGTRLTVT.

This clonotype came up a few times. CDR3 residues: CASSETSGQPYEQYF. In DNA form, the CDR3 reads TGTGCCAGCAGCGAGACCAGCGGACAACCCTACGAGCAGTACTTC. The chain is built from TRBV9 and TRBJ2-7; D tentatively reads TRBD1 or TRBD2 (5 bases each). Germline CDR1 is SGDLS and CDR2 is YYNGEE. V was trimmed by 3 bases and J by 2 bases, leaving 15 bases between them. CDR3 length equals 15 residues.

The gene calls are TRBV7-8 and TRBJ2-7; D may be TRBD1 (6 bases). This CDR3 has 12 amino acids. V dropped 7 bases and J dropped 4 bases, with 11 bases sitting between them. Germline assignment: CDR1 SGHVS and CDR2 FQNEAQ. For the CDR3, the DNA is TGTGCCAGCAACGCTAGGGGGTACGAGCAGTACTTC. Residues: CASNARGYEQYF.

The genes are TRBV15 and TRBJ2-1; no clear D gene. V lost 0 bases, J lost 5 bases, and 8 bases lay in between. CDR3 length: 14 residues. Germline CDR1 and CDR2: LNHNV and YYDKDF (reference sequence). In DNA, the CDR3 is TGTGCCACCAGCAGAGATCGCGCCGACAATGAGCAGTTCTTC. Encoded protein: CATSRDRADNEQFF.

There are a few counts of this clonotype. V gene TRBV29-1 combines with J gene TRBJ1-2, with unresolved D. The CDR3 length is 12 residues. Trimming left V 4 bases short and J 3 bases short, with 9 bases between. In germline, CDR1 is SQVTM, CDR2 ANQGSEA. The CDR3 region has the DNA TGCAGCGTTGTGGAGGGAGACTATGGCTACACCTTC. Translated, it gives CSVVEGDYGYTF.

The J gene is TRBJ1-2, the V gene TRBV7-2, with D unclear. Germline V lookup: CDR1 SGHTA, CDR2 FQGNSA. This CDR3 spans 16 amino acids. The germline V and J ends were trimmed by 2 bases and 5 bases, with 18 bases remaining between them. This chain's CDR3 is CASSLPGRVFRYGYTF. The CDR3 DNA is TGTGCCAGCAGCTTACCAGGTCGGGTATTTCGGTATGGCTACACCTTC.

The chain recombines TRBV11-2 with TRBJ1-5; D not resolved. Trimming took 3 bases from V and 4 from J, leaving 10 bases between them. Germline CDR1 and CDR2: SGHAT and FQNNGV. CDR3 length: 14 residues. CDR3 in DNA: TGTGCCAGCAGCTTCGGTATGGGGAATCAGCCCCAGCATTTT. It specifies CASSFGMGNQPQHF.

This clonotype has more than one count but fewer than ten. This sequence joins TRBV6-2 or TRBV6-3 and TRBJ2-1, with D unresolved. From germline, CDR1 is MNHEY and CDR2 SVGEGT. V lost 2 bases and J lost 8, with 19 bases in between. The CDR3 has 16 amino acids. CDR3 nucleotides: TGTGCCAGCAGTTACCCACCTTCGACTCACGGACATGAGCAGTTCTTC. It translates to CASSYPPSTHGHEQFF.

This clonotype was detected many times. The CDR3 region is CASGSDPRGAAFF. CDR3 coding DNA: TGTGCTAGTGGTTCCGATCCACGGGGGGCAGCTTTCTTT. The chain has TRBV12-5 and TRBJ1-1, with D possibly being TRBD1 (6 bases). The CDR3 runs 13 residues. The germline V gene has CDR1 LGHNT and CDR2 FRNRAP. The V end lost 4 bases, the J end lost 10 bases, and 16 bases lay between the germline ends.

In this sample, this clonotype turned up a few times. The chain recombines TRBV20-1 with TRBJ2-7, with no clear D. V lost 3 bases, J lost 0 bases, and 12 bases lay in between. Germline V gene lookup returns CDR1 DFQATT and CDR2 SNEGSKA (reference sequence). The CDR3 is 14 residues long. CDR3 sequence: CSASRADSSYEQYF. In nucleotides, the CDR3 is TGCAGTGCTAGTCGGGCGGATAGCTCCTACGAGCAGTACTTC.

This clonotype was counted a few times. This chain connects TRBV20-1 to TRBJ1-1; D is undetermined. CDR1 and CDR2 (germline): DFQATT, SNEGSKA (reference sequence). The CDR3 length is 14 residues. As DNA, the CDR3 is TGCTTACCCCGAGGCGGTACAATGAACACTGAAGCTTTCTTT. Amino acid sequence: CLPRGGTMNTEAFF.

This chain joins TRBV19 and TRBJ2-7; 11 nucleotides line up with TRBD2. The junction had 4 bases not matched to a gene; V was cut back by 5 bases and J by 4 bases. The CDR3 loop spans 14 amino acids. Looked up from germline, CDR1 is LNHDA and CDR2 is SQIVND (reference sequence). The CDR3 region has the DNA TGTGCCAGTAGTGCCACTAGCGGGAGTTACGAGCAGTACTTC. Its translation: CASSATSGSYEQYF.

The rearrangement links TRBV9 to TRBJ2-7; 9 bases agree with TRBD2. CDR3 size: 14 residues. Trimming removed 2 bases from V and 6 bases from J; junction bases left unmatched: 6. Germline V gene lookup returns CDR1 SGDLS and CDR2 YYNGEE. The CDR3 sequence: CASSVGTSSGEQYF. The CDR3, as DNA: TGTGCCAGCAGCGTTGGGACTAGCTCCGGCGAGCAGTACTTC.

This clonotype was detected a few times. This rearrangement joins TRBV10-3 to TRBJ2-3, with no clear D. The CDR3 runs to 15 residues. Looked up from germline, CDR1 is ENHRY and CDR2 is SYGVKD. Trimming left V 6 bases short and J 2 bases short, with 15 bases between. DNA of the CDR3: TGTGCCATCAGCTCTGGCGGACCATACACAGATACGCAGTATTTT. Translating gives CAISSGGPYTDTQYF.

In its sample, this clonotype was seen many times. This chain joins TRBV9 and TRBJ1-1; no firm D call. This CDR3 is built from 13 residues. V was pared by 3 bases and J by 3 bases, with 9 bases between. The germline V gene encodes CDR1 SGDLS and CDR2 YYNGEE. CDR3: CASSGTPDTEAFF. CDR3 bases: TGTGCCAGCAGCGGGACTCCGGACACTGAAGCTTTCTTT.

This clonotype appeared a few times. The genes are TRBV15 and TRBJ2-4; 7 nucleotides match TRBD1. Per germline, CDR1 LNHNV and CDR2 YYDKDF (reference sequence). This CDR3 has 16 residues. The trim removed 0 bases at V and 7 bases at J, leaving 9 bases unmatched. CDR3 DNA sequence: TGTGCCACCAGCAGAGATACGGGGACAGCGATTAACATTCAGTACTTC. Its translation is CATSRDTGTAINIQYF.

The rearrangement joins TRBV9 to TRBJ1-5, with TRBD1 matching over 7 bases. This CDR3 comprises 14 residues. Per germline, CDR1 SGDLS and CDR2 YYNGEE. The ends lost 4 bases at V and 4 bases at J; junction bases unmatched: 5. The CDR3 sequence is CASSRGQLNQPQHF. CDR3 nucleotides: TGTGCCAGCAGCCGGGGACAGTTAAATCAGCCCCAGCATTTT.

The chain has TRBV20-1 and TRBJ1-4; D unresolved. Germline V lookup: CDR1 DFQATT, CDR2 SNEGSKA (reference sequence). V lost 6 bases, J lost 6 bases, and 17 bases lay in between. The CDR3 runs 14 residues. The CDR3 DNA follows: TGCAGTGCAAGGAGCAGAAATACCGATGAAAAACTGTTTTTT. The encoded protein is CSARSRNTDEKLFF.

There are many counts of this clonotype. V and J are TRBV10-3 and TRBJ2-3; 11 positions match TRBD2. The CDR3 totals 16 residues. Germline V CDR1 and CDR2: ENHRY, SYGVKD. The trim removed 0 bases at V and 8 bases at J, leaving 7 bases unmatched. In DNA, the CDR3 is TGTGCCATCAGTGAGTCGAATCGGCTAGCGGGGGGTACGCAGTATTTT. Translation: CAISESNRLAGGTQYF.

Concerning this clonotype: A clone one base away is much larger, so this may be a read error. The rearrangement joins TRBV2 to TRBJ1-2; 8 bases line up with TRBD1. This CDR3 is built from 14 residues. The V gene's germline CDR1 is SNHLY and CDR2 FYNNEI. The CDR3 DNA reads TGTGCCAGTGGCCGGGACAGGATATCCTATGACTACACCTTC. Translation gives CASGRDRISYDYTF.

V and J are TRBV7-8 and TRBJ2-7, with a possible D match to TRBD1 (6 bases). Germline CDR1 is SGHVS and CDR2 is FQNEAQ. Trimming took 3 bases from V and 1 from J, leaving 10 bases between them. The CDR3 sequence is 14 residues long. The CDR3 loop reads CASSFSTGSYEQYF. The CDR3, as DNA: TGTGCCAGCAGCTTCTCGACAGGTTCCTACGAGCAGTACTTC.

The chain carries TRBV4-2 and TRBJ1-1; TRBD1 is a possible D gene (6 bases). The CDR3 is made up of 14 amino acids. V lost 4 bases, J lost 4 bases, and 13 bases lay in between. CDR1 and CDR2 from the germline V gene are LGHNA and YNFKEQ. CDR3 in DNA: TGTGCCAGCAGCCCTTGGGGGCCGGGCACTGAAGCTTTCTTT. Translated: CASSPWGPGTEAFF.

This clonotype was seen a handful of times. This chain links TRBV7-2 with TRBJ1-5, with TRBD1 matching over 7 bases. J gave up 5 bases and V 1 base, and 5 bases lay outside the gene matches. Germline lookup yields CDR1 SGHTA and CDR2 FQGNSA. This CDR3 comprises 15 residues. CDR3 residues: CASSLVGGAHQPQHF. The CDR3 nucleotides read TGTGCCAGCAGCTTAGTAGGGGGCGCGCATCAGCCCCAGCATTTT.

The V gene is TRBV4-3, the J gene TRBJ1-3; TRBD1 agrees at 8 bases. The CDR3 is 15 residues long. V trimming: 3 bases; J trimming: 2 bases; junction bases outside the gene matches: 3. In germline, CDR1 is LGHNA, CDR2 YSLEER. CDR3 sequence (DNA): TGCGCCAGCAGCCAGACCAGGGGGCCTGGAAACACCATATATTTT. Translating gives CASSQTRGPGNTIYF.

V is TRBV4-2 and J is TRBJ1-5, with no clear D. Deletions cut 3 bases from V and 3 bases from J, with 9 bases between. There are 14 residues in the CDR3. Germline values: CDR1 LGHNA, CDR2 YNFKEQ. In DNA form, the CDR3 reads TGTGCCAGCAGCCAGGCACAGCCCAATCAGCCCCAGCATTTT. Protein: CASSQAQPNQPQHF.

The CDR3 loop reads CASSPSGTYHNEQFF. In nucleotides, the CDR3 is TGTGCCAGCAGTCCTAGCGGGACGTACCACAATGAGCAGTTCTTC. The chain recombines TRBV7-9 with TRBJ2-1; 9 nucleotides align to TRBD2. Germline V lookup: CDR1 SEHNR, CDR2 FQNEAQ (reference sequence). This CDR3 has 15 amino acids. Trimming cost V 6 bases and J 5 bases; bases outside gene matches: 8.

V and J are TRBV11-3 and TRBJ2-1, with TRBD2 matching 12 bases. J was trimmed by 7 bases and V by 0 bases; bases with no gene match: 7. The germline CDR1 and CDR2 sequences are SGHNT and YENEEA. This CDR3 is built from 17 residues. Here the CDR3 reads CASSLDRLAGASNEQFF. As DNA, the CDR3 is TGTGCCAGCAGCTTAGATCGACTAGCGGGAGCGTCGAATGAGCAGTTCTTC. The full variable domain, in which reference TRBV11-3 and TRBJ2-1 provide the parts outside the CDR3, is EAGVVQSPRYKIIEKKQPVAFWCNPISGHNTLYWYLQNLGQGPELLIRYENEEAVDDSQLPKDRFSAERLKGVDSTLKIQPAELGDSAVYLCASSLDRLAGASNEQFFGPGTRLTVL.

A note on this clonotype: This may stem from a read error, because a much larger clone lies one nucleotide away. This chain links TRBV29-1 with TRBJ1-2; D is ambiguous. The CDR3 totals 14 residues. CDR1 is SQVTM, CDR2 ANQGSEA, per germline. V lost 5 bases and J lost 4, with 17 bases in between. The CDR3 reads CSVRSEQFIYGYTF. The CDR3 nucleotides read TGCAGCGTTAGGTCGGAACAGTTCATCTATGGCTACACCTTC.

This clonotype has ten or more counts. This chain uses TRBV27 with TRBJ1-5; D unclear. Germline loops: CDR1 MNHEY, CDR2 SMNVEV (reference sequence). V shed 2 bases and J shed 3 bases, with 5 bases lying between them. The CDR3 has 13 residues. CDR3 nucleotide sequence: TGTGCCAGCAGTTTAGAATACAATCAGCCCCAGCATTTT. Protein sequence: CASSLEYNQPQHF.

The V and J genes are TRBV11-2 and TRBJ1-4, with TRBD1 matching over 9 bases. Trimming cost V 4 bases and J 8 bases; bases outside gene matches: 8. CDR1 SGHAT and CDR2 FQNNGV come from the germline V gene. CDR3 length equals 15 residues. Here the CDR3 DNA reads TGTGCCAGCAGCTCTACCGGGACAGGGTACGAAAAACTGTTTTTT. Its protein product is CASSSTGTGYEKLFF.

In its sample, this clonotype was seen a few times. Here the CDR3 DNA reads TGCAGTGCTAGCGCCGGGACGGCGAGCTTGAACACTGAAGCTTTCTTT. The encoded protein is CSASAGTASLNTEAFF. The chain has TRBV20-1 and TRBJ1-1; tentative D call: TRBD1 (5 bases). This CDR3 spans 16 amino acids. The germline CDR1 and CDR2 sequences are DFQATT and SNEGSKA (reference sequence). Trimming left V 3 bases short and J 0 bases short, with 17 bases between.